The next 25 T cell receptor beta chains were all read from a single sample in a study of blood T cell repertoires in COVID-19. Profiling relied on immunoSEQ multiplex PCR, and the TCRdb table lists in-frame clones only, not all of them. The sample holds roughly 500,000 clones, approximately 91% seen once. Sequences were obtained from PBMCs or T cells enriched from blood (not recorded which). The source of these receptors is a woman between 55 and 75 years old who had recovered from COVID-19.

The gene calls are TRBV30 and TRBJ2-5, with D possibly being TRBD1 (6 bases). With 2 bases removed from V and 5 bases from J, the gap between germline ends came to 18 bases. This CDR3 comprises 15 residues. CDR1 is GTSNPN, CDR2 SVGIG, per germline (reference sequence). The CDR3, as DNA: TGTGCCTGGAGTTCCCCGGGACATCCGGGGGAGACCCAGTACTTC. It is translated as CAWSSPGHPGETQYF.

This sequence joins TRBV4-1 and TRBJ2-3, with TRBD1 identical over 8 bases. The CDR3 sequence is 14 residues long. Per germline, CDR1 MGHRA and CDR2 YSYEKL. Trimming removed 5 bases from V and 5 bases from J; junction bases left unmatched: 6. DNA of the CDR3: TGCGCCAGCAGCATCGGACAGGGAAAAGATACGCAGTATTTT. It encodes CASSIGQGKDTQYF.

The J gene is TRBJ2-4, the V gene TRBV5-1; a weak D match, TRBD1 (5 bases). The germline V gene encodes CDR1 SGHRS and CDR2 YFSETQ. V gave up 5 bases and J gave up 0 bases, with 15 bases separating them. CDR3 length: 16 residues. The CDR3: CASRADRTTAKNIQYF. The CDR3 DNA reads TGCGCCAGCAGGGCCGACAGAACGACAGCCAAAAACATTCAGTACTTC.

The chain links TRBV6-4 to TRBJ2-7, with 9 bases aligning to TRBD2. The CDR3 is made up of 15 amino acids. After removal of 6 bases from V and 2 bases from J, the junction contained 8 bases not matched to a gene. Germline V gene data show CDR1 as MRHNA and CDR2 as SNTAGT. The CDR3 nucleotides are TGTGCCAGCAGCCTTTATAGCGGGGGTGCCTACGAGCAGTACTTC. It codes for CASSLYSGGAYEQYF.

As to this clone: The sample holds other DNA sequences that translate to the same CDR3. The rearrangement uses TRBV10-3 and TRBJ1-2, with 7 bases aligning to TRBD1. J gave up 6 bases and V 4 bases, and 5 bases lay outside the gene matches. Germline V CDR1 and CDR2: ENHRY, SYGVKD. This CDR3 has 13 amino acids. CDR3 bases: TGTGCCATCAGTGGGACAGGAAGGGATGGCTACACCTTC. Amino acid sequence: CAISGTGRDGYTF.

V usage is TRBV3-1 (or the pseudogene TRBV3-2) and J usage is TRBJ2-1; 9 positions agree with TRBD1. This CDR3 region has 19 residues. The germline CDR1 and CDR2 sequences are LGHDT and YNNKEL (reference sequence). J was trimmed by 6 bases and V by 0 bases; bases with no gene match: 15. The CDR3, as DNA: TGTGCCAGCAGCCAAGAGGCGACAGGGGGAAAGATGCGGGGCAATGAGCAGTTCTTC. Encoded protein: CASSQEATGGKMRGNEQFF.

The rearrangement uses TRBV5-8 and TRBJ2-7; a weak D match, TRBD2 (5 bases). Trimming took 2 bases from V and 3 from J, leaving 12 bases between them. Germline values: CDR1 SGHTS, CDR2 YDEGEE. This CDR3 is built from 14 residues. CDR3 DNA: TGTGCCAGCAGCTTTCCTGGTACTAGCTACGAGCAGTACGTC. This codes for CASSFPGTSYEQYV.

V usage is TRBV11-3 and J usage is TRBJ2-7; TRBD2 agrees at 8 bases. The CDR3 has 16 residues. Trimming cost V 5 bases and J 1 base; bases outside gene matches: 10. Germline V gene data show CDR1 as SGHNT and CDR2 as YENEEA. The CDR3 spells CASSPAMSGGSYEQYF. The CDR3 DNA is TGTGCCAGCAGCCCCGCAATGAGCGGGGGATCCTACGAGCAGTACTTC.

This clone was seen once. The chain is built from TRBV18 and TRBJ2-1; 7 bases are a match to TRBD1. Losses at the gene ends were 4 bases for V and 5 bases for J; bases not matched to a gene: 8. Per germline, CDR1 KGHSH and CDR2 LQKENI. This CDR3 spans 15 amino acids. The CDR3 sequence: CASSRDSWGDNEQFF. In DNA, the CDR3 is TGTGCCAGCTCACGGGACAGCTGGGGAGACAATGAGCAGTTCTTC.

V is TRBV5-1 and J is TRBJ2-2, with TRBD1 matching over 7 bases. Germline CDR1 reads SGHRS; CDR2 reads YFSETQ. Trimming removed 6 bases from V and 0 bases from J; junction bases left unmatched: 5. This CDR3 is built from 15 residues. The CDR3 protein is CASKITGANTGELFF. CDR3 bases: TGCGCCAGCAAAATAACAGGGGCGAACACCGGGGAGCTGTTTTTT. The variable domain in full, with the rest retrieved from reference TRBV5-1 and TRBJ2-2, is KAGVTQTPRYLIKTRGQQVTLSCSPISGHRSVSWYQQTPGQGLQFLFEYFSETQRNKGNFPGRFSGRQFSNSRSEMNVSTLELGDSALYLCASKITGANTGELFFGEGSRLTVL.

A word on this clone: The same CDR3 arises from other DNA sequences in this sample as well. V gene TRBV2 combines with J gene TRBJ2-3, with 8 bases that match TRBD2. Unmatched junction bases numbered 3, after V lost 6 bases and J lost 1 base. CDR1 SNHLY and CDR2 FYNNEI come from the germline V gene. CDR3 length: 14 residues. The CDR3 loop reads CASRSGGGTDTQYF. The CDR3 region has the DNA TGTGCCAGCAGGTCCGGGGGGGGCACAGATACGCAGTATTTT.

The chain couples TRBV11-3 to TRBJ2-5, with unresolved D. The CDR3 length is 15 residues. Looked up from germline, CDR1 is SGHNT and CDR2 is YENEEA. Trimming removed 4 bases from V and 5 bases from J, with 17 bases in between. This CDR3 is CASSSSGSLVETQYF. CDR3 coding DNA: TGTGCCAGCAGCTCGTCAGGCAGCCTGGTGGAGACCCAGTACTTC.

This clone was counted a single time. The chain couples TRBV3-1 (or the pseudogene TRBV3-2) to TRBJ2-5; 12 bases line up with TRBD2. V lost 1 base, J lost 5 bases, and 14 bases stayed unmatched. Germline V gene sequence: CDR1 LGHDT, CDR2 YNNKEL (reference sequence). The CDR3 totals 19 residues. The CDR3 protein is CASSQGLAGGQYGAETQYF. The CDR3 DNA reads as TGTGCCAGCAGCCAAGGGCTAGCGGGGGGGCAGTACGGGGCTGAGACCCAGTACTTC.

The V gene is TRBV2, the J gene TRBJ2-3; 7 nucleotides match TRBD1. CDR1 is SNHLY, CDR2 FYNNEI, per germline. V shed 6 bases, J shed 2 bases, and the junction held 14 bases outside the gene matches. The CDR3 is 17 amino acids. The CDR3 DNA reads TGTGCCAGCAGGGGGGCATTAGGGGGCGCCCACACAGATACGCAGTATTTT. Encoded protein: CASRGALGGAHTDTQYF.

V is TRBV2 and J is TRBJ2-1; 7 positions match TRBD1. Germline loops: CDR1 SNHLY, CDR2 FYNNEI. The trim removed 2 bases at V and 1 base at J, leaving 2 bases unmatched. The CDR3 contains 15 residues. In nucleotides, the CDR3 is TGTGCCAGCAGTGAACCAGGGGGTTCCTACAATGAGCAGTTCTTC. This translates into CASSEPGGSYNEQFF.

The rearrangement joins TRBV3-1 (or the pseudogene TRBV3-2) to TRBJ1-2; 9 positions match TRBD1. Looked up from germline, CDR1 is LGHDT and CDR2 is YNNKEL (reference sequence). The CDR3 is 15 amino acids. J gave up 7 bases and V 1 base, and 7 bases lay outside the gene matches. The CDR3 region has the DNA TGTGCCAGCAGCCAAGGGTCACAGGGGGCCCCTGGCTACACCTTC. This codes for CASSQGSQGAPGYTF.

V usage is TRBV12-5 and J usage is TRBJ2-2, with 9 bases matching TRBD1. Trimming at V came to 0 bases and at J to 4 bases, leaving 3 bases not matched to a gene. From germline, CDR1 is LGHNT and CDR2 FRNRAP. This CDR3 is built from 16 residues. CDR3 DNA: TGTGCTAGTGGTTTGGTTGTGACAGGGGGCACCGGGGAGCTGTTTTTT. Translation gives CASGLVVTGGTGELFF.

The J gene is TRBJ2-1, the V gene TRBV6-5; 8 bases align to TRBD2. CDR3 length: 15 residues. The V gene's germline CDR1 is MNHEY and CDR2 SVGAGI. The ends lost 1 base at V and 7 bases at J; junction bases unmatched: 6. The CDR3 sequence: CASSYFGGAGNEQFF. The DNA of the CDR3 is TGTGCCAGCAGTTACTTCGGGGGGGCGGGTAATGAGCAGTTCTTC.

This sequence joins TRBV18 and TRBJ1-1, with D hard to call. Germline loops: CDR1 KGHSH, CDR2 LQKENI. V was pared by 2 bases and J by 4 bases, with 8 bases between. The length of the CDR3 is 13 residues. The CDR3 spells CASSPGLGTEAFF. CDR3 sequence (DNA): TGTGCCAGCTCACCAGGGCTGGGCACTGAAGCTTTCTTT.

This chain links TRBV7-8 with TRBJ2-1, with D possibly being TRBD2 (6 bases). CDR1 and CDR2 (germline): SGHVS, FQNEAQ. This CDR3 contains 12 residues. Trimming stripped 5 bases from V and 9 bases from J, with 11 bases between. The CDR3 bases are TGTGCCAGCAGCCTCACTAGCTTTGAGCAGTTCTTC. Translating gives CASSLTSFEQFF.

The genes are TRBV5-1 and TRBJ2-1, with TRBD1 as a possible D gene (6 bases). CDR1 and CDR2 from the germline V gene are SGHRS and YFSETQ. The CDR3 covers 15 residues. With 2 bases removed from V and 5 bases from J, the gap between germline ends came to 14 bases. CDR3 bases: TGCGCCAGCAGCTTACCGGGGACATGGAACAATGAGCAGTTCTTC. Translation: CASSLPGTWNNEQFF. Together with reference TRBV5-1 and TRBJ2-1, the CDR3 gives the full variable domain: KAGVTQTPRYLIKTRGQQVTLSCSPISGHRSVSWYQQTPGQGLQFLFEYFSETQRNKGNFPGRFSGRQFSNSRSEMNVSTLELGDSALYLCASSLPGTWNNEQFFGPGTRLTVL.

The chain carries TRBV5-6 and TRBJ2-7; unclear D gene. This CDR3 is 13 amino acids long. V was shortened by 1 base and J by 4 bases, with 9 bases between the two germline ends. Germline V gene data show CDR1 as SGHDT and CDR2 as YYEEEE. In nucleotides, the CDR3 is TGTGCCAGCAGCTTGTCGGGTTGGTACGAGCAGTACGTC. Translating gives CASSLSGWYEQYV.

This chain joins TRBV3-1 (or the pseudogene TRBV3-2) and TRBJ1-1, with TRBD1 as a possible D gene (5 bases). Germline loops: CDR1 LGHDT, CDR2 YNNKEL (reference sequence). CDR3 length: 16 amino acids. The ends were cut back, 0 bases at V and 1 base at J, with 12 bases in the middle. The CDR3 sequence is CASSQETGLRNTEAFF. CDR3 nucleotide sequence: TGTGCCAGCAGCCAAGAGACGGGACTTAGGAACACTGAAGCTTTCTTT.

The chain's CDR3 is CATSPNFESYNEQFF. The CDR3 DNA follows: TGTGCCACCAGTCCCAACTTTGAGTCCTACAATGAGCAGTTCTTC. The rearrangement joins TRBV24-1 to TRBJ2-1, with D uncertain. Trimming left V 6 bases short and J 1 base short, with 12 bases between. This CDR3 comprises 15 residues. Germline loops: CDR1 KGHDR, CDR2 SFDVKD.

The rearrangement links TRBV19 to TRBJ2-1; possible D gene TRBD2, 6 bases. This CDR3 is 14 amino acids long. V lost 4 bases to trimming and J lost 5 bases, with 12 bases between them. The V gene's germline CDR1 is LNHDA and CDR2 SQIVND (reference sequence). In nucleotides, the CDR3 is TGTGCCAGTAGTACACCGGGACTTCACAATGAGCAGTTCTTC. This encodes CASSTPGLHNEQFF.